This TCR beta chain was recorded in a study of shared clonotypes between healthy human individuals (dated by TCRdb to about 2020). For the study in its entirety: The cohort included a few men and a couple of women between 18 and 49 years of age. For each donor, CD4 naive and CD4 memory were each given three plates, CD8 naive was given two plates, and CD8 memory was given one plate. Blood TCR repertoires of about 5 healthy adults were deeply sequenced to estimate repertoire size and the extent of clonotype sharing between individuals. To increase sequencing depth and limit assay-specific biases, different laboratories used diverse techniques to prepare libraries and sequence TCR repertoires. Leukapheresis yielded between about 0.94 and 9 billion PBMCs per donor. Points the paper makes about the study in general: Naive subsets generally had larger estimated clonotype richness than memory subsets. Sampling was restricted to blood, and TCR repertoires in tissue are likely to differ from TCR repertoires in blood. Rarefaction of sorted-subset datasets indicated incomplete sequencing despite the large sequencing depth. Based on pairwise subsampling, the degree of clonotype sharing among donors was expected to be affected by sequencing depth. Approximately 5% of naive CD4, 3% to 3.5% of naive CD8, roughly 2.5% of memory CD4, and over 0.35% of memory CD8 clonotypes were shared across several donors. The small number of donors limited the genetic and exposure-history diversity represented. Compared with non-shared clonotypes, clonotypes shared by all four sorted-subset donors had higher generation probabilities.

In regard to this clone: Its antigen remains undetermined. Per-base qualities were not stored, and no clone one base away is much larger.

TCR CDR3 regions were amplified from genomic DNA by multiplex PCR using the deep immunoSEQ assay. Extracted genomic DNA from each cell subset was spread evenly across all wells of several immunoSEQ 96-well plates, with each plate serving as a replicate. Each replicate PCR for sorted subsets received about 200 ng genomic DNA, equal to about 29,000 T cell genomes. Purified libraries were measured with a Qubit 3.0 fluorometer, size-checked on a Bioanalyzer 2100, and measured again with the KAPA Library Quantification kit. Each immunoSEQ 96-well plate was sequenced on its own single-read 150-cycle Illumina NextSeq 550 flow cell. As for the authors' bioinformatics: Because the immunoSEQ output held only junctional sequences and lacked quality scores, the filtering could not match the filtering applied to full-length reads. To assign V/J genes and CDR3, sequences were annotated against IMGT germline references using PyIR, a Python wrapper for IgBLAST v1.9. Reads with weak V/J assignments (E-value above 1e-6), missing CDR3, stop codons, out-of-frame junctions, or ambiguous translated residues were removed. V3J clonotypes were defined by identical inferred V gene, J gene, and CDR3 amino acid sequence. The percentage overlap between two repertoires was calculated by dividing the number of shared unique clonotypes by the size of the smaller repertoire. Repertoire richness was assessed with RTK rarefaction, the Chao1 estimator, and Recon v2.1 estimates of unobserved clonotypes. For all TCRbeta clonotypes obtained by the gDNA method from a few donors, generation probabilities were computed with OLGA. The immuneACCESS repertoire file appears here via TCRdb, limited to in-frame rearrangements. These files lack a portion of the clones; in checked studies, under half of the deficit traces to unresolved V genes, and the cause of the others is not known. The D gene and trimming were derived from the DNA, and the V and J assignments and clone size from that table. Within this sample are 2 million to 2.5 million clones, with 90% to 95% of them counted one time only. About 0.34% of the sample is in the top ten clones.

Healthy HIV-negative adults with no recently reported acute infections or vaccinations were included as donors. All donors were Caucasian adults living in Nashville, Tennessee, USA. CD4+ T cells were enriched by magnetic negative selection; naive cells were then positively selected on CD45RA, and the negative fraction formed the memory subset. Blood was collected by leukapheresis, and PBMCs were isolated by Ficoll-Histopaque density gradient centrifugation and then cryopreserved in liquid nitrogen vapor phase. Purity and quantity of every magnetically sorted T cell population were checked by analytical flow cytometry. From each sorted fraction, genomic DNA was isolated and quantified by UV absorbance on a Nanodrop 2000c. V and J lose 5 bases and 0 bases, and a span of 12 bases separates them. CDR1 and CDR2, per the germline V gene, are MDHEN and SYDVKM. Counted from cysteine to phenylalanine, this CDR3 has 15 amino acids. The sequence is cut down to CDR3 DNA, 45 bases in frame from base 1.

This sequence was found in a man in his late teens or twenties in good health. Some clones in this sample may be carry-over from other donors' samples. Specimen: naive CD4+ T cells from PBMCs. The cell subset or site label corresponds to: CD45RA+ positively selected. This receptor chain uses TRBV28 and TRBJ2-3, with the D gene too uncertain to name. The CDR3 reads CASSTHSGSTDTQYF. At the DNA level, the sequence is TGTGCCAGCAGTACCCATTCGGGTAGCACAGATACGCAGTATTTT. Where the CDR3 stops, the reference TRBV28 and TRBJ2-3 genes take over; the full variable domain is DVKVTQSSRYLVKRTGEKVFLECVQDMDHENMFWYRQDPGLGLRLIYFSYDVKMKEKGDIPEGYSVSREKKERFSLILESASTNQTSMYLCASSTHSGSTDTQYFGPGTRLTVL.